These T cell receptor beta chains were read from a single sample in a study of T cell responses to AZD1222 COVID-19 vaccine. The protocol was immunoSEQ multiplex PCR, while the TCRdb copy is restricted to in-frame clones and leaves out a portion. The sample contains some 110,000 clones, approximately 83% of which appear only once. The sequencing used peripheral blood, collected on day 0 of AZD1222 vaccination. These receptors originate from an adult in good health. The CDR3 runs from the conserved cysteine through the conserved F or W. The D gene is left open where the match is weak. For some rows the clone size is stated as once, few or many, or as a class when expanded; others skip it.

v_call	j_call	d_call	clone_size	cdr3_nt	cdr3_aa
TRBV5-6	TRBJ1-5	NA	NA	TGTGCCAGCAGCTTGGGCGGACAGACTAGCAATCAGCCCCAGCATTTT	CASSLGGQTSNQPQHF
TRBV5-1	TRBJ2-3	TRBD1	once	TGCGCCAGCAGAACTGATGACAGGGCCTCAGGCACAGATACGCAGTATTTT	CASRTDDRASGTDTQYF
TRBV5-4	TRBJ1-5	NA	NA	TGTGCCAGCAGCTCCGGGGGGGGCAATCAGCCCCAGCATTTT	CASSSGGGNQPQHF
TRBV6-5	TRBJ1-5	NA	NA	TGTGCCAGCAGCTTAGGACGGGCGAGACCCCAGCATTTT	CASSLGRARPQHF
TRBV27	TRBJ2-1	TRBD2	NA	TGTGCCAGCAGTTTATACCCTGGACTAGCGGGAGCGTACAATGAGCAGTTCTTC	CASSLYPGLAGAYNEQFF
TRBV19	TRBJ1-1	NA	once	TGTGCCAGTAGTCCACAGGGAGTGGGGCACACTGAAGCTTTCTTT	CASSPQGVGHTEAFF
TRBV4-2	TRBJ2-5	NA	once	TGTGCCAGCAGCCAAGATGGGCTACTTTGGGAGACCCAGTACTTC	CASSQDGLLWETQYF
TRBV9	TRBJ2-2	NA	NA	TGTGCCAGCAGCGTAGCTCCTAACGCGAACACCGGGGAGCTGTTTTTT	CASSVAPNANTGELFF
TRBV6-4	TRBJ2-7	NA	NA	TGTGCCAGCAGTGTCGACAGGAGCTCCTACGAGCAGTACTTC	CASSVDRSSYEQYF
TRBV7-6	TRBJ1-1	NA	NA	TGTGCCAGCGGGGCCGACATAAACACTGAAGCTTTCTTT	CASGADINTEAFF
TRBV6-5	TRBJ1-5	NA	NA	TGTGCCAGCAGGGGGAGTGGGGGGAATCAGCCCCAGCATTTT	CASRGSGGNQPQHF
TRBV11-2	TRBJ1-2	NA	NA	TGTGCCAGCAACTATGGCTACACCTTC	CASNYGYTF
TRBV2	TRBJ1-6	TRBD1	NA	TGTGCCAGCAGTACGACAGGGGCGGATAATTCACCCCTCCACTTT	CASSTTGADNSPLHF
TRBV5-1	TRBJ2-7	NA	NA	TGCGCCAGCAGCCCGGGGGGACAACGCTACGAGCAGTACTTC	CASSPGGQRYEQYF
TRBV5-4	TRBJ2-2	NA	NA	TGTGCCAGCAGACCCGGGACAAAGAACACCGGGGAGCTGTTTTTT	CASRPGTKNTGELFF
TRBV6-2/TRBV6-3	TRBJ2-3	TRBD2	once	TGTGCCAGCACCCCTCTCGGGAGGGGCACAGATACGCAGTATTTT	CASTPLGRGTDTQYF
TRBV18	TRBJ1-4	NA	NA	TGTGCCAGCTCATCAGTTGCAACTAATGAAAAACTGTTTTTT	CASSSVATNEKLFF
TRBV15	TRBJ1-1	NA	NA	TGTGCCACCAGCGGGGAGACGGGGAACACTGAAGCTTTCTTT	CATSGETGNTEAFF
TRBV11-2	TRBJ2-7	TRBD1	NA	TGTGCCAGCAGCCCGGGGACAGGGGATTACGAGCAGTACTTC	CASSPGTGDYEQYF
TRBV28	TRBJ2-7	NA	NA	TGTGCCAGCAGGGAGGCAGGGTACGAGCAGTACTTC	CASREAGYEQYF
TRBV2	TRBJ2-7	NA	few	TGTGCCAGCAATTCAGAAGGGGGTTGGAACGAGCAGTACTTC	CASNSEGGWNEQYF
TRBV24-1	TRBJ1-3	NA	NA	TGTGCCACCAGTGACACCGGGTCCGGAAAGGACACCATATATTTT	CATSDTGSGKDTIYF
TRBV6-4	TRBJ2-5	NA	NA	TGTGCCAGCAGTGACGGTGGCCAGACCCAGTACTTC	CASSDGGQTQYF
TRBV15	TRBJ1-4	TRBD1	NA	TGTGCCACCAGCAGTGCGTTACAGGGGACTGAAAAACTGTTTTTT	CATSSALQGTEKLFF